The rows below give T cell receptor beta chains drawn from one sample of a study of cytomegalovirus exposure and HLA in healthy donors. The table came from immunoSEQ multiplex PCR; TCRdb's copy has only in-frame clones and leaves some out. Counted here are around 120,000 clones, under 90% occurring once; the ten biggest clones make up 8% to 9%. Source material: PBMCs. These receptors were taken from a female donor in good health and CMV-seropositive. Both conserved end residues are part of each CDR3. The D gene is left open where the match is weak. Expanded clones get a size class; other rows say once, few or many, or leave the size out.

len | d_gene | j_gene | abundance | v_gene | CDR3nt | CDR3aa
14 | TRBD1 | TRBJ1-2 | NA | TRBV7-2 | TGTGCCAGCCGGGACAGGGGTAAGGCTCAAGGCTACACCTTC | CASRDRGKAQGYTF
13 | NA | TRBJ2-1 | NA | TRBV4-2 | TGTGCCAGCAGCCAAGTCATCTACAATGAGCAGTTCTTC | CASSQVIYNEQFF
13 | NA | TRBJ1-5 | NA | TRBV18 | TGTGCCAGCTCCCAAAGGCGGGATCAGCCCCAGCATTTT | CASSQRRDQPQHF
15 | NA | TRBJ1-5 | NA | TRBV19 | TGTGCCAGTAGTATGACCAGGGTGGGCAATCAGCCCCAGCATTTT | CASSMTRVGNQPQHF
12 | NA | TRBJ2-2 | NA | TRBV10-3 | TGTGCCATCAGTGGAGTATCCGGGGAGCTGTTTTTT | CAISGVSGELFF
13 | NA | TRBJ2-3 | NA | TRBV5-1 | TGCGCCAGCAGCTTCTACGCCACAGATACGCAGTATTTT | CASSFYATDTQYF
13 | TRBD1 | TRBJ1-5 | NA | TRBV30 | TGTGCCTGGAGTGTACAGGGGGATCAGCCCCAGCATTTT | CAWSVQGDQPQHF
15 | NA | TRBJ2-3 | NA | TRBV7-8 | TGTGCCAGCAGCTTAAACAGGGGGAGGGGAGATACGCAGTATTTT | CASSLNRGRGDTQYF
15 | TRBD1 | TRBJ1-4 | NA | TRBV5-4 | TGTGCCAGCAGCTCTATGGGACAGGGGGTTGAAAAACTGTTTTTT | CASSSMGQGVEKLFF
17 | NA | TRBJ1-5 | few | TRBV7-7 | TGTGCTAGCAGCCGTCAACGAGGTGGGTTTAGCAATCAGCCCCAGCATTTT | CASSRQRGGFSNQPQHF
14 | TRBD1 | TRBJ2-7 | once | TRBV27 | TGTGCCAGCAGTTTAATGGGACAGGGGAACGAGCAGTACTTC | CASSLMGQGNEQYF
14 | NA | TRBJ2-5 | NA | TRBV10-2 | TGCGCCAGCAGTGTCGCGGGGACTCAAGAGACCCAGTACTTC | CASSVAGTQETQYF
17 | NA | TRBJ1-6 | NA | TRBV5-6 | TGTGCCAGCAGCTTGCTATCCGGGGGGAGCTATAATTCACCCCTCCACTTT | CASSLLSGGSYNSPLHF
13 | TRBD1 | TRBJ1-1 | NA | TRBV5-1 | TGCGCCAGCAGCCGGACAGGGGGGACTGAAGCTTTCTTT | CASSRTGGTEAFF
15 | TRBD1 | TRBJ1-2 | NA | TRBV4-1 | TGCGCCAGCAGCCAAGCGGGACAGGGAAGGTATGGCTACACCTTC | CASSQAGQGRYGYTF
18 | NA | TRBJ2-3 | NA | TRBV7-9 | TGTGCCAGCAGCTCAAACCAGCCGAGGGGGTTCGGCACAGATACGCAGTATTTT | CASSSNQPRGFGTDTQYF
13 | TRBD1 | TRBJ1-2 | few | TRBV10-3 | TGTGCCACGGGACAGGGAAATATCTATGGCTACACCTTC | CATGQGNIYGYTF
12 | NA | TRBJ1-6 | NA | TRBV5-5 | TGTGCCAGCAGCGTAGATAATTCACCCCTCCACTTT | CASSVDNSPLHF
16 | TRBD1 | TRBJ1-1 | once | TRBV7-6 | TGTGCCAGCAGCTTACTACAGGGGGCATATAACACTGAAGCTTTCTTT | CASSLLQGAYNTEAFF
13 | NA | TRBJ2-3 | NA | TRBV7-3 | TGTGCCAGCAGCTTCGAGGCGGGAGATACGCAGTATTTT | CASSFEAGDTQYF
12 | TRBD1 | TRBJ1-2 | few | TRBV7-2 | TGTGCCAGCAGCTCGACAGGGGCCGGCTACACCTTC | CASSSTGAGYTF
14 | NA | TRBJ1-1 | NA | TRBV4-3 | TGCGCCAGCAGCCAAGGAGGCAGCTCCGCGGGGGCTTTCTTT | CASSQGGSSAGAFF
15 | TRBD1 | TRBJ1-5 | NA | TRBV9 | TGTGCCAGCAGCTCGACGGGACAGATCAATCAGCCCCAGCATTTT | CASSSTGQINQPQHF
15 | TRBD1 | TRBJ2-2 | NA | TRBV2 | TGTGCCAGCAGAGGGCAGGGGGCGCCGGGCGGGGAGCTGTTTTTT | CASRGQGAPGGELFF
12 | NA | TRBJ1-1 | NA | TRBV5-1 | TGCGCCAGCAGCTTGCGCGACACTGAAGCTTTCTTT | CASSLRDTEAFF
13 | TRBD2 | TRBJ2-1 | NA | TRBV6-6 | TGTGCCAGCAGTCACGGACTAGCGGGTGAGCAGTTCTTC | CASSHGLAGEQFF
13 | NA | TRBJ1-4 | NA | TRBV2 | TGTGCCAGCAGTGAAAATACGGGGAGCCGAGGCGTTTTT | CASSENTGSRGVF
15 | NA | TRBJ1-4 | NA | TRBV19 | TGTGCCAGTACTCTCTCATCCAGTTTTAATGAAAAACTGTTTTTT | CASTLSSSFNEKLFF
15 | NA | TRBJ1-6 | NA | TRBV27 | TGTGCCAGCAGTTTATGGGGGGTTGGTAATTCACCCCTCCACTTT | CASSLWGVGNSPLHF
14 | TRBD1 | TRBJ1-5 | few | TRBV5-1 | TGCGCCAGCAGCTCCGGGACAGGGGGCGGCCCCCAGCATTTT | CASSSGTGGGPQHF
14 | NA | TRBJ1-2 | few | TRBV7-3 | TGTGCCAGCAGCTTAACCGCCCGGGGCTATGGCTACACCTTC | CASSLTARGYGYTF
11 | NA | TRBJ1-1 | NA | TRBV30 | TGTGCCTACAGCACCCACACTGAAGCCTTCTTT | CAYSTHTEAFF
12 | NA | TRBJ1-1 | NA | TRBV30 | TGTGCCTGGAGTACAGGGACCACTGAAGCTTTCTTT | CAWSTGTTEAFF
14 | NA | TRBJ1-1 | NA | TRBV27 | TGTGCCAGCAGTTTATGGGGCAGTGACACTGAAGCTTTCTTT | CASSLWGSDTEAFF
17 | NA | TRBJ1-5 | NA | TRBV2 | TGTGCCAGCAGTGGGAGGGGCGCAGTTTCTTGGGGGCAGCCCCAGCATTTT | CASSGRGAVSWGQPQHF
16 | TRBD1 | TRBJ2-5 | NA | TRBV19 | TGTGCCAGTAGTTTCGCCTCCGGGACAGTCAAAGTGGGCCAGTACTTC | CASSFASGTVKVGQYF
13 | NA | TRBJ1-1 | NA | TRBV7-8 | TGTGCCAGCAGCTTAGAACAGAACACTGAAGCTTTCTTT | CASSLEQNTEAFF
11 | NA | TRBJ1-1 | NA | TRBV25-1 | TGTGCCAGCAGTCGGGGGGGTGAAGCTTTCTTT | CASSRGGEAFF
13 | TRBD1 | TRBJ2-1 | NA | TRBV7-8 | TGTGCCAGCAGCTTGGACAGGGGGCTTGAGCAGTTCTTC | CASSLDRGLEQFF
14 | NA | TRBJ1-3 | few | TRBV2 | TGTGCCAGCAGTAGAGGGTCCACTGGAAACACCATATATTTT | CASSRGSTGNTIYF
13 | NA | TRBJ1-2 | NA | TRBV10-3 | TGTGCCATCAGTGGGGCAGCCCAAGGCGGCTACACCTTC | CAISGAAQGGYTF